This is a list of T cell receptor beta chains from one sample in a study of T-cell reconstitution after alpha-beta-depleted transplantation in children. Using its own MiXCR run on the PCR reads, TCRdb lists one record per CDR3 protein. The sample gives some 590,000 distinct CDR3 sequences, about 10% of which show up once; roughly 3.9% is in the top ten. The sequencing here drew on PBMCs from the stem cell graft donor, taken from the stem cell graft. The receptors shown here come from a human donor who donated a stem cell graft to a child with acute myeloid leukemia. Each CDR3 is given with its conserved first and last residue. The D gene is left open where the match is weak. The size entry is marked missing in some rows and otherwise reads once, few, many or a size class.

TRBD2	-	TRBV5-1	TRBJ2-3	CASSLGGTSDDTQYF	TGCGCCAGCAGCTTGGGAGGGACTAGCGACGATACGCAGTATTTT
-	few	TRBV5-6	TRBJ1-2	CASSLAEGFGYTF	TGTGCCAGCAGCTTGGCCGAAGGGTTTGGCTACACCTTC
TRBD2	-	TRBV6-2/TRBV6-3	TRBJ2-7	CASSYPWTSVIYEQYF	TGTGCCAGCAGTTACCCCTGGACTAGCGTAATCTACGAGCAGTACTTC
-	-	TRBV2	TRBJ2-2	CASSDAGSAGELFF	TGTGCCAGCAGTGACGCGGGGTCGGCCGGGGAGCTGTTTTTT
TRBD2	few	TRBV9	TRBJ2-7	CASSVRPGLAGGPSYEQYF	TGTGCCAGCAGCGTGAGGCCGGGACTAGCGGGAGGGCCCTCCTACGAGCAGTACTTC
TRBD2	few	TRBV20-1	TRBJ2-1	CSARSSGSTNYNEQFF	TGCAGTGCTAGATCTAGCGGGAGTACCAACTACAATGAGCAGTTCTTC
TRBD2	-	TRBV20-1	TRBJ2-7	CSAPTSRTYEQYF	TGCAGTGCTCCGACTAGCCGAACGTACGAGCAGTACTTC
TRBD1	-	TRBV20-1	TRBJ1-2	CSATPTGQGALGYTF	TGCAGTGCTACCCCTACGGGACAGGGGGCGCTTGGCTACACCTTC
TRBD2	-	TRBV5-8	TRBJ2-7	CASSWEAGAGPYEQYF	TGTGCCAGCAGCTGGGAAGCGGGAGCGGGACCATACGAGCAGTACTTC
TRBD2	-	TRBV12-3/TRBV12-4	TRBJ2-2	CASSRAGGGAGELFF	TGTGCCAGCAGCAGAGCGGGAGGTGGGGCCGGGGAGCTGTTTTTT
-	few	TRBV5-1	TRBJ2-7	CASRSFSGVSYEQYF	TGCGCCAGCCGCTCATTTTCGGGGGTCTCCTACGAGCAGTACTTC
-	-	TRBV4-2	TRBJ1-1	CASSRARGERNTEAFF	TGTGCCAGCAGCCGAGCCAGAGGGGAAAGAAACACTGAAGCTTTCTTT
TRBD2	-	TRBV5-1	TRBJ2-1	CASRRSGDLGTGNEQFF	TGCGCCAGCAGAAGGAGCGGGGATCTAGGTACGGGCAATGAGCAGTTCTTC
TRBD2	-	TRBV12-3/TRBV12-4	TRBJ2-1	CAICLFRTSGSSYNEQFF	TGTGCCATCTGTTTATTTCGGACTAGCGGGAGTTCTTACAATGAGCAGTTCTTC
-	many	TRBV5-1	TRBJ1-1	CASSLGGFGNTEAFF	TGCGCCAGCAGCTTGGGCGGGTTTGGGAACACTGAAGCTTTCTTT
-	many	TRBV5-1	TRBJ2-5	CASSLSGTAGETQYF	TGCGCCAGCAGCTTGAGTGGGACCGCCGGGGAGACCCAGTACTTC
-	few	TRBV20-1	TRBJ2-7	CSASQGREQYF	TGCAGTGCTAGTCAGGGCCGCGAGCAGTACTTC
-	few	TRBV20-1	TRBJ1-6	CSARPPEPIDSPLHF	TGCAGTGCGAGACCCCCTGAACCTATTGATTCACCCCTCCACTTT
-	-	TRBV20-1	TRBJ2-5	CSANTFVGRTIQETQYF	TGCAGTGCTAATACTTTCGTGGGACGGACGATACAAGAGACCCAGTACTTC
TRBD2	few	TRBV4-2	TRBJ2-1	CASSPNIWTSGSVDRSSYNEQFF	TGTGCCAGCAGCCCTAATATTTGGACTAGCGGGAGTGTGGACCGGAGCTCCTACAATGAGCAGTTCTTC
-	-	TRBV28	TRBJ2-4	CASSLSFLAKNIQYF	TGTGCCAGCAGTTTATCCTTCCTAGCCAAAAACATTCAGTACTTC
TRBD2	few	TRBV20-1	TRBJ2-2	CSARTWGGSTGELFF	TGCAGTGCTCGAACATGGGGGGGGAGCACCGGGGAGCTGTTTTTT
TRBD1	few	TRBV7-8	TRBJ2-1	CASCWDRSDEQFF	TGTGCCAGCTGTTGGGACAGGAGCGATGAGCAGTTCTTC
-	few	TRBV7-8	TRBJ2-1	CASSLQIEGEQFF	TGTGCCAGCAGCTTACAGATAGAGGGTGAGCAGTTCTTC
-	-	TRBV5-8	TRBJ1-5	CASTSGRGTNLNQPQHF	TGTGCCAGCACCTCGGGTAGGGGTACTAATCTGAATCAGCCCCAGCATTTT
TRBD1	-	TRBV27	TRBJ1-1	CASSTGTEEAFF	TGTGCCAGCAGTACCGGGACAGAAGAAGCTTTCTTT
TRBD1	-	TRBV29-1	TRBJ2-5	CSVATGGGETQYF	TGCAGCGTAGCGACAGGGGGCGGTGAGACCCAGTACTTC
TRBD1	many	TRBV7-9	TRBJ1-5	CASSSGQASNQPQHF	TGTGCCAGCAGTTCCGGACAGGCAAGCAATCAGCCCCAGCATTTT
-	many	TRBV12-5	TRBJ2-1	CASGGSRGYNEQFF	TGTGCTAGTGGTGGGTCTCGGGGTTACAATGAGCAGTTCTTC
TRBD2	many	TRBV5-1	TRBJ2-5	CASSRTSGQETQYF	TGCGCCAGCAGCCGGACTAGCGGTCAAGAGACCCAGTACTTC
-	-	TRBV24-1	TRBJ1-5	CATSAGHSNQPQHF	TGTGCCACCAGTGCCGGCCATAGCAATCAGCCCCAGCATTTT
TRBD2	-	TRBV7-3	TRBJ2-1	CASSLTSGTSGSQDNEQFF	TGTGCCAGCAGCTTAACGTCTGGGACTAGCGGGAGTCAGGACAATGAGCAGTTCTTC
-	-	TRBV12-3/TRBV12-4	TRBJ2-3	CASSLRGTGTDTQYF	TGTGCCAGCAGTTTAAGGGGAACGGGCACAGATACGCAGTATTTT
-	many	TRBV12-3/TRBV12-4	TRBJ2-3	CASSLGAHTDTQYF	TGTGCCAGCAGTTTGGGGGCCCACACAGATACGCAGTATTTT
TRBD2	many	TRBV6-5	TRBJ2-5	CASSYLTQGLAGETQYF	TGTGCCAGCAGTTATCTCACCCAGGGACTAGCGGGAGAGACCCAGTACTTC
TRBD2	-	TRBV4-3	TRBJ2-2	CASSQEGTSGRVDTGELFF	TGCGCCAGCAGCCAAGAAGGGACTAGCGGGAGGGTTGACACCGGGGAGCTGTTTTTT
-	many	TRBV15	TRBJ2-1	CATSSIQGNEQFF	TGTGCCACCAGCAGTATACAGGGAAACGAGCAGTTCTTC
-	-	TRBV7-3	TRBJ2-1	CASSLRTDDNEQFF	TGTGCCAGCAGCTTAAGGACAGACGACAATGAGCAGTTCTTC
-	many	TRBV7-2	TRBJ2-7	CASSPLAYEQYF	TGTGCCAGCAGTCCACTCGCCTACGAGCAGTACTTC
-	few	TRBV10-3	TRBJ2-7	CAISEMVEQYF	TGTGCCATCAGTGAAATGGTCGAGCAGTACTTC
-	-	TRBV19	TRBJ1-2	CASHDGTRGGYTF	TGTGCCAGCCACGACGGGACTAGGGGTGGCTACACCTTC
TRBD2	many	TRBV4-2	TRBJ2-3	CASSQVWLAGEVGTDTQYF	TGTGCCAGCAGCCAAGTGTGGCTAGCGGGAGAAGTAGGCACAGATACGCAGTATTTT
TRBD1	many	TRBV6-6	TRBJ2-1	CASGDREANEQFF	TGTGCCAGCGGGGACAGGGAGGCCAATGAGCAGTTCTTC
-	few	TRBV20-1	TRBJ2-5	CSARGVIQETQYF	TGCAGTGCTAGGGGTGTCATACAAGAGACCCAGTACTTC